These 28 T cell receptor beta chains were sequenced from one sample in a study of blood T cells in healthy people across ages. The authors ran a second PCR of about 6 to 11 cycles using a sample-barcoded 5' primer and a J-beta primer mix. TCRdb reprocessed the 5' RACE reads with MiXCR, giving one entry per CDR3 protein. The data contain just under 750,000 distinct CDR3 sequences, about a fifth of them singletons. Sequenced input: blood. These receptors originate from a man aged 70 or older in good health.

In nucleotides, the CDR3 is TGCAGCACACGGGACAGGGCTGGAAAAGATACGCAGTATTTT. Encoded protein: CSTRDRAGKDTQYF. The V and J genes are TRBV29-1 and TRBJ2-3; 9 bases are a match to TRBD1. With 8 bases clipped from V and 5 bases from J, the junction kept 11 bases outside the gene matches. The germline V gene has CDR1 SQVTM and CDR2 ANQGSEA. CDR3 size: 14 residues.

This clonotype was picked up a small number of times. This chain connects TRBV28 to TRBJ2-1, with D unresolved. CDR3 length: 13 residues. The germline V gene has CDR1 MDHEN and CDR2 SYDVKM. V was cut by 3 bases and J by 6 bases, with 9 bases left in between. CDR3 residues: CASSFQRSNEQFF. DNA of the CDR3: TGTGCCAGCAGTTTCCAGAGGAGCAATGAGCAGTTCTTC.

The chain is built from TRBV5-1 and TRBJ1-2, with 10 bases matching TRBD1. There are 15 residues in the CDR3. J gave up 5 bases and V 5 bases, and 9 bases lay outside the gene matches. The germline V gene encodes CDR1 SGHRS and CDR2 YFSETQ. The CDR3: CASRKDRDRGYGYTF. CDR3 nucleotide sequence: TGCGCCAGCAGAAAGGACCGGGACAGGGGTTATGGCTACACCTTC.

This clonotype was detected only a few times. The CDR3 DNA follows: TGTGCCAGCAACTACAGGGGTGGCAATTCACCCCTCCACTTT. As protein: CASNYRGGNSPLHF. The chain uses TRBV6-2 or TRBV6-3 and TRBJ1-6; 7 bases align to TRBD1. There are 14 residues in the CDR3. Germline trimming cut 7 bases from V and 7 bases from J; bases unmatched to any gene: 7. Germline V gene sequence: CDR1 MNHEY, CDR2 SVGEGT.

This clonotype was seen repeatedly, ten times or more. The V gene is TRBV14, the J gene TRBJ2-1, with no clear D. Trimming took off 1 base at V and 7 bases at J, with 11 bases between the two ends. This CDR3 comprises 14 residues. Germline V gene sequence: CDR1 SGHDN, CDR2 FVKESK. CDR3 coding DNA: TGTGCCAGCAGCCAAGGTGGGGTAATGAATGAGCAGTTCTTC. Translation gives CASSQGGVMNEQFF.

This clonotype was recorded a few times. This chain connects TRBV6-5 to TRBJ2-7; TRBD1 aligns across 10 bases. Unmatched junction bases numbered 9, after V lost 7 bases and J lost 6 bases. This CDR3 is 14 amino acids long. CDR1 is MNHEY and CDR2 is SVGAGI in the germline V gene. In DNA form, the CDR3 reads TGTGCCAGCAAGAGACAGGGGGCGATAGGCGAGCAGTACTTC. Protein: CASKRQGAIGEQYF.

In DNA form, the CDR3 reads TGTGCCAGCAGCCCATCCTTCGGGGCCTACAATGAGCAGTTCTTC. Protein sequence: CASSPSFGAYNEQFF. The genes are TRBV7-2 and TRBJ2-1; D might be TRBD2 (5 bases). Germline CDR1 reads SGHTA; CDR2 reads FQGNSA. CDR3 length: 15 amino acids. V lost 5 bases, J lost 2 bases, and 13 bases lay in between.

This clonotype was seen a few times. CDR3 nucleotide sequence: TGTGCCAGCAGCAGTAGGGTTGGAGAGACCCAGTACTTC. This gives the protein CASSSRVGETQYF. The gene calls are TRBV7-2 and TRBJ2-5; unclear D gene. The CDR3 is 13 residues long. The ends were cut back, 5 bases at V and 4 bases at J, with 11 bases in the middle. Per germline, CDR1 SGHTA and CDR2 FQGNSA.

The table lists this clonotype with a few counts. This chain links TRBV24-1 with TRBJ2-5; 10 positions agree with TRBD1. The J call may not be correct, given that the DNA end is closer to TRBJ2-1. This CDR3 is built from 15 residues. Germline-derived CDR1 and CDR2 are KGHDR and SFDVKD. The CDR3 reads CATSAGGTGVNEQFF. The CDR3 nucleotides read TGTGCCACCAGTGCCGGCGGGACAGGGGTGAATGAGCAGTTCTTC.

This clonotype has a handful of counts. This chain connects TRBV6-1 to TRBJ1-1; 12 positions agree with TRBD1. After removal of 4 bases from V and 1 base from J, the junction contained 7 bases not matched to a gene. The CDR3 extends over 17 amino acids. Germline V CDR1 and CDR2: MNHNS, SASEGT. The DNA of the CDR3 is TGTGCCAGCAGTGCCGGGACAGGGGGCGCCGGGAACACTGAAGCTTTCTTT. It yields the protein CASSAGTGGAGNTEAFF.

This clonotype was detected only a few times. J is TRBJ1-4 and V is TRBV5-1; D remains unclear. The germline V gene encodes CDR1 SGHRS and CDR2 YFSETQ. The CDR3 runs to 13 residues. V gave up 3 bases and J gave up 7 bases, with 10 bases separating them. CDR3 sequence reads: CASSSPTGEKLFF. CDR3 sequence (DNA): TGCGCCAGCAGCTCCCCGACTGGTGAAAAACTGTTTTTT.

V usage is TRBV7-2 and J usage is TRBJ2-7; 7 positions agree with TRBD2. The DNA matches TRBJ2-1 better at its end, which makes the J call doubtful. Germline lookup yields CDR1 SGHTA and CDR2 FQGNSA. The CDR3 length is 14 residues. The CDR3 DNA sequence: TGTGCCAGCAGCTTAGAGGGAGGGAGGAATGAGCAGTTCTTC. This gives the protein CASSLEGGRNEQFF.

V gene TRBV7-9 combines with J gene TRBJ2-3, with 8 bases matching TRBD1. The CDR3 contains 15 residues. The V gene's germline CDR1 is SEHNR and CDR2 FQNEAQ (reference sequence). V gave up 5 bases and J gave up 3 bases; unmatched junction bases: 7. The CDR3 loop reads CASSTRGQGTDTQYF. CDR3 nucleotide sequence: TGTGCCAGCAGCACCAGGGGGCAGGGAACAGATACGCAGTATTTT.

In its sample, this clonotype was seen a few times. The gene calls are TRBV28 and TRBJ2-5; weak D call: TRBD1 (6 bases). The DNA end favors TRBJ2-1, so the J call may be wrong. This CDR3 spans 13 amino acids. CDR1 is MDHEN, CDR2 SYDVKM, per germline. The DNA of the CDR3 is TGTGCCAGCAGAACGGACAGCCACAATGAGCAGTTCTTC. This encodes CASRTDSHNEQFF.

This clonotype was found a few times. This rearrangement joins TRBV14 to TRBJ2-1, with D hard to call. V lost 1 base and J 2 bases, leaving 3 bases between the germline ends. The germline gives CDR1 SGHDN, CDR2 FVKESK. This CDR3 is 13 amino acids long. The CDR3 is CASSQVAYNEQFF. The CDR3 coding sequence is TGTGCCAGCAGCCAAGTAGCCTACAATGAGCAGTTCTTC.

The CDR3 region has the DNA TGTGCCAGCAGCGCGAAGAAATCCGGGGAGCTGTTTTTT. Its protein is CASSAKKSGELFF. The rearrangement links TRBV7-3 to TRBJ2-2; D not certain. The CDR3 length is 13 residues. The germline gives CDR1 SGHTA, CDR2 FQGTGA. Trimming pared 5 bases from V and 6 bases from J, leaving 10 bases between. The variable domain in full, with the rest retrieved from reference TRBV7-3 and TRBJ2-2, is GAGVSQTPSNKVTEKGKYVELRCDPISGHTALYWYRQSLGQGPEFLIYFQGTGAADDSGLPNDRFFAVRPEGSVSTLKIQRTERGDSAVYLCASSAKKSGELFFGEGSRLTVL.

In its sample, this clonotype was seen a few times. The chain recombines TRBV5-1 with TRBJ2-1; 7 bases match TRBD2. There are 13 residues in the CDR3. The germline gives CDR1 SGHRS, CDR2 YFSETQ. V was clipped by 4 bases and J by 8 bases; unmatched bases: 6. The CDR3 sequence: CASSLTAGYEQFF. The CDR3 DNA reads as TGCGCCAGCAGCCTCACAGCGGGATATGAGCAGTTCTTC.

The CDR3 region is CSDMRYNEQFF. The CDR3 DNA is TGCAGCGACATGAGGTACAATGAGCAGTTCTTC. The rearrangement uses TRBV29-1 and TRBJ2-1; D not resolved. The germline CDR1 and CDR2 sequences are SQVTM and ANQGSEA. Trimming took 7 bases from V and 4 from J, leaving 8 bases between them. This CDR3 has 11 amino acids.

The sample holds a few counts of this clonotype. The genes are TRBV6-6 and TRBJ2-5, with TRBD1 identical over 10 bases. Trimming at V came to 2 bases and at J to 4 bases, leaving 1 base not matched to a gene. The CDR3 consists of 14 residues. Germline V gene data show CDR1 as MNHNY and CDR2 as SVGAGI (reference sequence). In DNA form, the CDR3 reads TGTGCCAGCAGTTACGGACAGGGGGGAGAGACCCAGTACTTC. Translation: CASSYGQGGETQYF.

This clonotype was counted at least ten times. The V call is TRBV5-1, the J call TRBJ1-4; D possibly corresponds to TRBD1 (5 bases). In germline, CDR1 is SGHRS, CDR2 YFSETQ. V lost 4 bases and J 3 bases, leaving 10 bases between the germline ends. CDR3 length: 14 residues. CDR3 bases: TGCGCCAGCAGCAGGGGAGGTCCTAATGAAAAACTGTTTTTT. It specifies CASSRGGPNEKLFF.

Only a few counts were recorded for this clonotype. V usage is TRBV2 and J usage is TRBJ2-7; unclear D gene. V shed 1 base and J shed 0 bases, with 13 bases lying between them. Germline V gives CDR1 SNHLY, CDR2 FYNNEI. CDR3 size: 16 residues. The CDR3 loop reads CASSEEDQFSSYEQYV. CDR3 in DNA: TGTGCCAGCAGTGAAGAGGATCAATTTAGCTCCTACGAGCAGTACGTC.

This clonotype was counted between two and nine times. V usage is TRBV12-3 or TRBV12-4 and J usage is TRBJ1-5; TRBD1 aligns across 7 bases. The ends lost 6 bases at V and 10 bases at J; junction bases unmatched: 6. CDR3 size: 12 residues. Here the CDR3 reads CASRQGRGPQHF. In DNA, the CDR3 is TGTGCCAGCAGACAGGGGAGGGGACCCCAGCATTTT.

This clonotype was detected only a few times. V gene TRBV18 combines with J gene TRBJ1-2, with no clear D. This CDR3 has 13 residues. Trimming cost V 6 bases and J 8 bases, with 16 bases left between them. CDR1 and CDR2 from the germline V gene are KGHSH and LQKENI. CDR3 sequence: CASSQDIVRGYTF. In DNA form, the CDR3 reads TGTGCCAGCTCGCAAGATATAGTACGGGGCTACACCTTC.

This clonotype was picked up a small number of times. The rearrangement joins TRBV12-3 or TRBV12-4 to TRBJ1-2; 8 nucleotides agree with TRBD1. With V trimmed by 6 bases and J by 4 bases, 7 bases remained unmatched. CDR3 length equals 14 residues. CDR3 residues: CASRKNRGFYGYTF. The DNA of the CDR3 is TGTGCCAGCAGGAAAAACAGGGGGTTCTATGGCTACACCTTC.

The chain employs TRBV20-1 and TRBJ1-5; 7 bases align to TRBD1. Germline lookup yields CDR1 DFQATT and CDR2 SNEGSKA (reference sequence). The V gene end was trimmed by 3 bases and the J gene end by 0 bases; junction bases not matched to a gene: 2. CDR3 length equals 14 residues. CDR3 in DNA: TGCAGTGCTAGTGACAGGGTTAGCAATCAGCCCCAGCATTTT. Amino acids: CSASDRVSNQPQHF.

V usage is TRBV5-1 and J usage is TRBJ1-1; 7 bases are a match to TRBD1. Germline V gives CDR1 SGHRS, CDR2 YFSETQ. Trimming cost V 4 bases and J 3 bases; bases outside gene matches: 9. This CDR3 has 15 amino acids. CDR3 protein: CASSPDRVGDTEAFF. For the CDR3, the DNA is TGCGCCAGCAGCCCAGACAGGGTCGGGGACACTGAAGCTTTCTTT.

The chain couples TRBV27 to TRBJ2-1, with TRBD2 matching 7 bases. Trimming removed 3 bases from V and 6 bases from J; junction bases left unmatched: 5. Germline lookup yields CDR1 MNHEY and CDR2 SMNVEV (reference sequence). The CDR3 is 14 residues long. CDR3 sequence reads: CASSFGGRANEQFF. The CDR3 DNA is TGTGCCAGCAGTTTCGGGGGGAGAGCCAATGAGCAGTTCTTC.

This chain connects TRBV6-5 to TRBJ1-1; TRBD1 might be the D (6 bases). CDR3 length equals 14 residues. Between the trimmed V and J ends, which lost 6 bases and 6 bases, there was a span of 17 bases. From germline, CDR1 is MNHEY and CDR2 SVGAGI. The CDR3 DNA sequence: TGTGCCAGCAGGTCAATCGGGGGGGCGCCTGAAGCTTTCTTT. It is translated as CASRSIGGAPEAFF.